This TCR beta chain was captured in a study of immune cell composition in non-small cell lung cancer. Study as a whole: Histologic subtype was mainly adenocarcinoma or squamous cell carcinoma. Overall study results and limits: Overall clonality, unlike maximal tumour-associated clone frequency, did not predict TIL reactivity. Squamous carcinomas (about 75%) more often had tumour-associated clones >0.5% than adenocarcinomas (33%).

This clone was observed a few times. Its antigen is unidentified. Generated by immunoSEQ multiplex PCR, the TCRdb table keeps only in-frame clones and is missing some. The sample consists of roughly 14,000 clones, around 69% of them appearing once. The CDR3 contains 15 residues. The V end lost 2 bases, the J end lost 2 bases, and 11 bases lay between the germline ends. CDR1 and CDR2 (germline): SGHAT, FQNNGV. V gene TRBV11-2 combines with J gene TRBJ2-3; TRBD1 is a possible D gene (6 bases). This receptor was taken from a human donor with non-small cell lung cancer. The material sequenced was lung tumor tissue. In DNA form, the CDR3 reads TGTGCCAGCAGCTTAAACAGGGTACCCACAGATACGCAGTATTTT. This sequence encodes CASSLNRVPTDTQYF.